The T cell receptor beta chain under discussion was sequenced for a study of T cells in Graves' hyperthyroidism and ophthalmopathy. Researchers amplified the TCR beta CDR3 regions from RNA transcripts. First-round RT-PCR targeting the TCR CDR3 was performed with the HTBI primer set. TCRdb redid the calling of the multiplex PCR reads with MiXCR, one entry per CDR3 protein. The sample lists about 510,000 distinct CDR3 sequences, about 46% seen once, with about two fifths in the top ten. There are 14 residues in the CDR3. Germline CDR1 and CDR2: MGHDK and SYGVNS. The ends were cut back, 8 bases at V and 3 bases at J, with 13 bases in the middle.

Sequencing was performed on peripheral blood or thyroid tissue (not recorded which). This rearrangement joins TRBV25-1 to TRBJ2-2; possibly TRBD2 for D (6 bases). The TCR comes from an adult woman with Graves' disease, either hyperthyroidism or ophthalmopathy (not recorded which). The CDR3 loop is CASRRDLDTGELFF. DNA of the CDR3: TGTGCCAGCCGCCGGGACTTAGACACCGGGGAGCTGTTTTTT.